This T cell receptor (beta chain) was sequenced for a study of shared clonotypes between healthy human individuals. The CDR3 spans 19 residues. Germline V gene data show CDR1 as SGHDT and CDR2 as YYEEEE. J was trimmed by 5 bases and V by 3 bases; bases with no gene match: 14. The protocol was immunoSEQ multiplex PCR, while the TCRdb copy is restricted to in-frame clones and leaves out a portion. Of 2 million to 2.5 million clones in the sample, 80% to 95% were seen once. The sequencing sample was made of naive CD4+ T cells from PBMCs. Subset given: CD45RA+ positively selected. The chain combines TRBV5-6 with TRBJ2-7; 16 positions agree with TRBD2. The source is a young man in good health. Some clones in this sample may be carry-over from other donors' samples. The CDR3 loop reads CASSSTQGTSGRAVHEQYF. DNA of the CDR3: TGTGCCAGCAGCTCAACTCAGGGGACTAGCGGGAGGGCCGTACACGAGCAGTACTTC.